This T cell receptor beta chain was identified in a study of regulatory T cells in long-lasting Graves disease. Regarding time point: newly diagnosed GD, antithyroid drugs for less than 3 months. From RNA extracted from PBMCs, the TCR library was made. In this sample, this clonotype turned up many times. Both iRepertoire HTBI primers and Arm-PCR of CDR3 regions were used to build the TCR beta libraries. TCRdb redid the calling of the multiplex PCR reads with MiXCR, one entry per CDR3 protein. In the table there are roughly 440,000 distinct CDR3 sequences, around 15% of which are singletons. This sample was also put to use in a study of T cells in Graves' hyperthyroidism and ophthalmopathy.

The sequence came from a woman aged 18-29 years with Graves disease. The material was peripheral blood mononuclear cells (PBMCs), obtained at new diagnosis, from a patient treated with antithyroid drugs.

The CDR3 sequence: CASSGWTGDSYEQYF. The CDR3, as DNA: TGTGCCAGCAGTGGTTGGACAGGGGATTCATACGAGCAGTACTTC. The chain has TRBV2 and TRBJ2-7; TRBD1 matches 9 bases. Germline V CDR1 and CDR2: SNHLY, FYNNEI. The CDR3 runs 15 residues. The V segment lost 4 bases and the J segment 4 bases; nucleotides outside the gene matches: 8.